The T cell receptor (beta chain) under discussion was sequenced for a study of CD8 T cells in ankylosing spondylitis (dated by TCRdb to about 2017). Study-level background: T cell receptor beta repertoires were profiled in healthy donors and ankylosing spondylitis patients so that disease-linked TCR variants could be found. In total, the full study cohort was made up of roughly 100 healthy donors and 25 or so ankylosing spondylitis patients. Peripheral blood samples were taken, and synovial fluid was additionally collected from ankylosing spondylitis patients. Paper-wide results and their limitations: A CD8+ phenotype was shown by the disease-linked clones, which were found at relatively low frequencies in peripheral blood. A TCR beta motif of 7 or 8 highly homologous amino acid variants appeared characteristic of blood from ankylosing spondylitis patients. Some motif variants had previously been reported in the synovial fluid and blood of reactive arthritis patients, which suggests shared mechanisms of disease initiation. The disease-linked clones were reported as significantly enriched in matched synovial fluid samples from ankylosing spondylitis patients.

This clonotype appeared a few times. Its antigen is still unknown. No qualities accompany the bases; no much larger clone lies one base away. Sequencing was performed on an Illumina HiSeq 2500. Quantitative 5'-RACE with molecular barcodes was the method used to prepare the TCR beta libraries. For the original study's pipeline: To identify disease-linked TCR variants, a new computational method was used, one built on a probabilistic model of VDJ rearrangement. TCRdb trimmed public reads at Q25 via fastp, called clones via MiXCR and kept in-frame beta chains. Rows merge per CDR3 protein into single entries with the most common DNA and genes. The authors' filters were not applied to this entry. Here the sample has 150,000 to 250,000 distinct CDR3 sequences; 13% occur a single time. Of the sample, approximately 16% falls within the top ten clones. The cysteine opens and the phenylalanine closes a CDR3 of 15 amino acids. Only the CDR3 region is kept as DNA, spanning 45 bases read in frame from base 1. Trimming costs V 1 base and J 5 bases, and their ends lie 14 bases apart. CDR1 and CDR2, looked up from the germline V gene (reference sequence), are LNHNV and YYDKDF.

The clonotype comes from a male donor with ankylosing spondylitis or in good health (not recorded which). The chain employs TRBV15 and TRBJ1-2, with no confidently assigned D gene. The material sequenced was blood, either unsorted or a sorted T cell fraction (not recorded which). The DNA is as follows: TGTGCCACCAGCAGAGGCCTCGACGGATCGTATGGCTACACCTTC. Translated, this gives CATSRGLDGSYGYTF.